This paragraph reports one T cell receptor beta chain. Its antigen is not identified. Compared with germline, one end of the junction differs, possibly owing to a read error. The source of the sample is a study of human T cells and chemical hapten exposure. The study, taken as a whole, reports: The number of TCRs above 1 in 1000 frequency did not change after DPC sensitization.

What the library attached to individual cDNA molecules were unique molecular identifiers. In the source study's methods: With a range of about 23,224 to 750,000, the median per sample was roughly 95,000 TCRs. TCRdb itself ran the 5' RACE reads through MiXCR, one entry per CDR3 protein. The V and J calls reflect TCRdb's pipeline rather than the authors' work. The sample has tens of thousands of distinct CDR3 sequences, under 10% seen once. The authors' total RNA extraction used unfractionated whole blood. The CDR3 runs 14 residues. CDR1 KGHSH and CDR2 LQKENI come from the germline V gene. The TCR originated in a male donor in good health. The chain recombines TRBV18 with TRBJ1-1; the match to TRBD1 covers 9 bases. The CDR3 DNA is TGTGTCAGCTCAAGGACAGGGGCTGGCACTGAAGCTTTCTTT. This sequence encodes CVSSRTGAGTEAFF.